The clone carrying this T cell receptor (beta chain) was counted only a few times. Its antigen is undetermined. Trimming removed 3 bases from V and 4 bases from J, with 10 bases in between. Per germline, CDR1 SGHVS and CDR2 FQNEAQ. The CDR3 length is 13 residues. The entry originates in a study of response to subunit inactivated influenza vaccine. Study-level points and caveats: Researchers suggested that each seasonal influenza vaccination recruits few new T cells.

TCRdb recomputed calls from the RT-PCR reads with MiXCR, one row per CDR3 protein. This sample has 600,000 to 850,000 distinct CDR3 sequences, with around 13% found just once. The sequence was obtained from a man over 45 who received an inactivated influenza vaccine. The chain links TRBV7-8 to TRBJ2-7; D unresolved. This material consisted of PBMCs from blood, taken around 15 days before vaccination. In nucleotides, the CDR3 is TGTGCCAGCAGCTTGAGGTTGGGGTACGAGCAGTACTTC. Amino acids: CASSLRLGYEQYF.